A selection of T cell receptor beta chains follows, all from one sample in a study of cytomegalovirus exposure and HLA in healthy donors. The method was immunoSEQ multiplex PCR; TCRdb's version includes in-frame clones alone and lacks a portion of them. In the table there are 200,000 or so clones, about 80% of which are singletons. The specimen sequenced was PBMCs. These receptors were obtained from a woman aged 18-29 years in good health and CMV-seropositive. The CDR3 runs from the conserved cysteine through the conserved F or W. D genes are given only for firm matches. Clone size is not always given. Where it is, it says once, few, many or a class for expanded clones.

j_gene	abundance	v_gene	d_gene	CDR3nt	CDR3aa
TRBJ2-7	NA	TRBV10-3	TRBD1	TGTGCCATCAGTGGACAGGGAAGGACCTACGAGCAGTACTTC	CAISGQGRTYEQYF
TRBJ2-5	NA	TRBV19	TRBD2	TGTGCCAGTTCCACGGGAGGCGAGACCCAGTACTTC	CASSTGGETQYF
TRBJ1-2	NA	TRBV2	TRBD1	TGTGCCAGCAGGATACAGGGGGTGGACTATGGCTACACCTTC	CASRIQGVDYGYTF
TRBJ1-5	NA	TRBV19	NA	TGTGCCAGTAGTATAGGGACCAGGGGCTTTCAGCCCCAGCATTTT	CASSIGTRGFQPQHF
TRBJ1-6	NA	TRBV30	NA	TGTGCCTGGAGGTCGGGACTCCACCGGACGACTTCCCTTAATTCACCCCTCCACTTT	CAWRSGLHRTTSLNSPLHF
TRBJ2-1	NA	TRBV7-3	NA	TGTGCCAGCAGCTTAATTCCCGGGAATGAGCAGTTCTTC	CASSLIPGNEQFF
TRBJ2-5	NA	TRBV6-5	NA	TGTGCCAGCAGTTACTCGATCACTGAGGCAGAAGAGACCCAGTACTTC	CASSYSITEAEETQYF
TRBJ1-4	NA	TRBV7-9	NA	TGTGCCAGCAGCCGGGGGGGGGTCAATGAAAAACTGTTTTTT	CASSRGGVNEKLFF
TRBJ1-2	NA	TRBV7-8	TRBD1	TGTGCCAGCAGCCCCCAGGGGGCTGGCTATGGCTACACCTTC	CASSPQGAGYGYTF
TRBJ1-2	NA	TRBV4-2	TRBD1	TGTGCCAGCAGGAGGACAGGGGACTATGGCTACACCTTC	CASRRTGDYGYTF
TRBJ2-5	NA	TRBV30	TRBD2	TGTGCCTGGAGTCTCCCCCAACCGGGACTAGCGGGAGCCCAAGAGACCCAGTACTTC	CAWSLPQPGLAGAQETQYF
TRBJ2-2	NA	TRBV18	NA	TGTGCCAGCTCACCAAATCCGGGAGCGAACACCGGGGAGCTGTTTTTT	CASSPNPGANTGELFF
TRBJ2-1	NA	TRBV28	NA	TGTGCCAGCAGTTTTGGCCAAGGGAGGATAGCGAGTAATTCTCCCTACAATGAGCAGTTCTTC	CASSFGQGRIASNSPYNEQFF
TRBJ2-6	NA	TRBV27	NA	TGTGCCAGCAGTCTCTCTGGGGCCAACGGCCTGACTTTC	CASSLSGANGLTF
TRBJ2-1	few	TRBV6-5	TRBD1	TGTGCCAGCATGGTACAGGGGGCCTATGAGCAGTTCTTC	CASMVQGAYEQFF
TRBJ1-5	few	TRBV4-1	TRBD1	TGCGCCAGCAGCTATTCCGGGACAGGTCTCAATCAGCCCCAGCATTTT	CASSYSGTGLNQPQHF
TRBJ2-5	few	TRBV2	NA	TGTGCCAGCAGTGGGGATCGGGCCAGGGGCCAAGAGACCCAGTACTTC	CASSGDRARGQETQYF
TRBJ2-5	NA	TRBV4-1	TRBD2	TGCGCCAGCAGCCAGCCCGCTAGCGGAGAAGAGACCCAGTACTTC	CASSQPASGEETQYF
TRBJ1-2	few	TRBV5-6	TRBD1	TGTGCCAGCAGCAAGGACAGGGGTTCCTATGGCTACACCTTC	CASSKDRGSYGYTF
TRBJ1-1	NA	TRBV10-3	TRBD1	TGTGCCATCAGTGAGTCGACAGGGCTCACTGAAGCTTTCTTT	CAISESTGLTEAFF
TRBJ1-4	NA	TRBV6-6	NA	TGTGCCAGTTCCCCGGGGGCAACTAATGAAAAACTGTTTTTT	CASSPGATNEKLFF
TRBJ2-5	NA	TRBV21-1	NA	TGTGCCAGCAGCAAAGCGCGGTCAGGGAGGGAGACCCAGTACTTC	CASSKARSGRETQYF